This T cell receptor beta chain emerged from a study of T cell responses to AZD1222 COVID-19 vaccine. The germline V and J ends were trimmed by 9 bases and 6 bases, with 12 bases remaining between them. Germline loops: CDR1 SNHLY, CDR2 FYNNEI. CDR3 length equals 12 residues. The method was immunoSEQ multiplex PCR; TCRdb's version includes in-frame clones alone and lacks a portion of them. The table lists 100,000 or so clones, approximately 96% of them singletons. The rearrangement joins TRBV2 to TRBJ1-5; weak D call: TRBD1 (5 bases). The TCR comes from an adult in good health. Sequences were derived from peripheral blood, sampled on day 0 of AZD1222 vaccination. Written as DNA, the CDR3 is TGTGCCAGTGGGGGTTTAGGTCAGCCCCAGCATTTT. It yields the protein CASGGLGQPQHF.